This is a list of T cell receptor beta chains from one sample in a study of T cell repertoires in cytomegalovirus infection. TCRdb re-derived calls from the reads in MiXCR, one entry per CDR3 protein. The sample includes more than 500,000 distinct CDR3 sequences, 15% to 20% of them seen just once. What was sequenced was CD8+ T cells from PBMCs. These receptors all come from a human donor in good health (CMV status not recorded). Some clones in this sample may be carry-over from other donors' samples. The CDR3 runs from the conserved cysteine through the conserved F or W. D genes are given only for firm matches. Some rows have no size entry. The others give once, few or many, or a class for an expanded clone.

clone size: NA
D gene: TRBD1
J gene: TRBJ2-7
V gene: TRBV5-6
CDR3 DNA: TGTGCCAGCAGCCAAGGACAGGGCCCCGAGCAGTACTTC
CDR3 protein: CASSQGQGPEQYF

clone size: many
D gene: NA
J gene: TRBJ2-5
V gene: TRBV28
CDR3 DNA: TGTGCCAGCAGTCTCATTATGACACCCAGGGACCAGTACTTC
CDR3 protein: CASSLIMTPRDQYF

clone size: NA
D gene: NA
J gene: TRBJ2-7
V gene: TRBV14
CDR3 DNA: TGTGCCAGCAGCCAAAAGGACTTATCCTACGAGCAGTACTTC
CDR3 protein: CASSQKDLSYEQYF

clone size: NA
D gene: NA
J gene: TRBJ2-7
V gene: TRBV27
CDR3 DNA: TGTGCCAGCAGTCTCCGGGACTGGGTTTACGAGCAGTACTTC
CDR3 protein: CASSLRDWVYEQYF

clone size: many
D gene: NA
J gene: TRBJ2-3
V gene: TRBV5-5
CDR3 DNA: TGTGCCAGCAGCCCCTCTGCGGAAAGCACAGATACGCAGTATTTT
CDR3 protein: CASSPSAESTDTQYF

clone size: many
D gene: NA
J gene: TRBJ2-1
V gene: TRBV28
CDR3 DNA: TGTGCCAGCAGTTTTTCGACTGGGAATGAGCAGTTCTTC
CDR3 protein: CASSFSTGNEQFF

clone size: many
D gene: TRBD1
J gene: TRBJ2-3
V gene: TRBV7-3
CDR3 DNA: TGTGCCAGCAGCTGGACAGGGGGCACAGATACGCAGTATTTT
CDR3 protein: CASSWTGGTDTQYF

clone size: NA
D gene: TRBD1
J gene: TRBJ1-4
V gene: TRBV9
CDR3 DNA: TGTGCCAGCAGCGCCCTGAACAGGGGGCGCGGGGAAAAACTGTTTTTT
CDR3 protein: CASSALNRGRGEKLFF

clone size: many
D gene: TRBD2
J gene: TRBJ2-7
V gene: TRBV28
CDR3 DNA: TGTGCCAGCAGTAACTTACGAGAGCGGGAGTCGTACGAGCAGTACTTC
CDR3 protein: CASSNLRERESYEQYF

clone size: many
D gene: NA
J gene: TRBJ2-3
V gene: TRBV10-3
CDR3 DNA: TGTGCCATCAGTGGATTGGGGGGGGCCGATACGCAGTATTTT
CDR3 protein: CAISGLGGADTQYF

clone size: many
D gene: TRBD1
J gene: TRBJ2-7
V gene: TRBV27
CDR3 DNA: TGTGCCAGCAGTCCCGATGGGACAGGGATCTACGAGCAGTACTTC
CDR3 protein: CASSPDGTGIYEQYF

clone size: few
D gene: TRBD2
J gene: TRBJ2-1
V gene: TRBV20-1
CDR3 DNA: TGCAGTGCTAGAGGGGTCGCGGGACTAGCGGGGATCCCAAATGAGCAGTTCTTC
CDR3 protein: CSARGVAGLAGIPNEQFF

clone size: many
D gene: TRBD2
J gene: TRBJ2-1
V gene: TRBV10-2
CDR3 DNA: TGCGCCAGCAGTCCTCAGTTAGCGGGGGGGCTTAATGAGCAGTTCTTC
CDR3 protein: CASSPQLAGGLNEQFF

clone size: many
D gene: NA
J gene: TRBJ2-2
V gene: TRBV7-6
CDR3 DNA: TGTGCCAGCAGCTTAGGAGTAGCGAACACCGGGGAGCTGTTTTTT
CDR3 protein: CASSLGVANTGELFF

clone size: few
D gene: NA
J gene: TRBJ1-3
V gene: TRBV25-1
CDR3 DNA: TGTGCCAGCACCCTCTCTGGAAACACCATATATTTT
CDR3 protein: CASTLSGNTIYF

clone size: NA
D gene: NA
J gene: TRBJ1-5
V gene: TRBV6-1
CDR3 DNA: TGTGCCAGCAGAGCTCTTGAGGGCCAGCCCCAGCATTTT
CDR3 protein: CASRALEGQPQHF

clone size: few
D gene: NA
J gene: TRBJ1-6
V gene: TRBV15
CDR3 DNA: TGTGCCACCAGCAGAGATCGGGGGGTCGATCGGAATTCACCCCTCCACTTT
CDR3 protein: CATSRDRGVDRNSPLHF

clone size: few
D gene: TRBD1
J gene: TRBJ1-1
V gene: TRBV30
CDR3 DNA: TGTGCCTGGAGAATGGACAGGGGGCTGGTGAACACTGAAGCTTTCTTT
CDR3 protein: CAWRMDRGLVNTEAFF

clone size: NA
D gene: TRBD1
J gene: TRBJ2-7
V gene: TRBV27
CDR3 DNA: TGTGCCAGCAGTTTCCGCGGACAGGCCCAAGATGAGCAGTACTTC
CDR3 protein: CASSFRGQAQDEQYF

clone size: many
D gene: TRBD2
J gene: TRBJ2-1
V gene: TRBV6-6
CDR3 DNA: TGTGCCAGCAGCCCTGGACTAGCGGGAGGGGGCCAGTTCTTC
CDR3 protein: CASSPGLAGGGQFF

clone size: NA
D gene: NA
J gene: TRBJ2-5
V gene: TRBV5-6
CDR3 DNA: TGTGCCAGCAGCTTGGTACTCGGGGAAGAGACCCAGTACTTC
CDR3 protein: CASSLVLGEETQYF

clone size: few
D gene: TRBD1
J gene: TRBJ2-5
V gene: TRBV15
CDR3 DNA: TGTGCCACCAGCCGGGCACAGGGGCAGGGGGAGACCCAGTACTTC
CDR3 protein: CATSRAQGQGETQYF

clone size: NA
D gene: NA
J gene: TRBJ1-4
V gene: TRBV5-1
CDR3 DNA: TGCGCCAGCTGCTTGTCCGGCCTTAATGAAAAACTGTTTTTT
CDR3 protein: CASCLSGLNEKLFF

clone size: NA
D gene: NA
J gene: TRBJ2-7
V gene: TRBV3-1
CDR3 DNA: TGTGCCAGCAGCCAAGGGCGGTCTAACCCCGAATTATACGAGCAGTACTTC
CDR3 protein: CASSQGRSNPELYEQYF

clone size: NA
D gene: NA
J gene: TRBJ2-3
V gene: TRBV24-1
CDR3 DNA: TGTGCCACCAGTGACCTGGCCGGGGATACGCAGTATTTT
CDR3 protein: CATSDLAGDTQYF

clone size: many
D gene: NA
J gene: TRBJ2-3
V gene: TRBV7-8
CDR3 DNA: TGTGCCAGCAGCTTAAATCGATTTGGGACAGATACGCAGTATTTT
CDR3 protein: CASSLNRFGTDTQYF

clone size: many
D gene: NA
J gene: TRBJ1-5
V gene: TRBV7-2
CDR3 DNA: TGTGCCAGCAGCTTTGGGCTCTCAAATCAGCCCCAGCATTTT
CDR3 protein: CASSFGLSNQPQHF

clone size: many
D gene: TRBD2
J gene: TRBJ2-1
V gene: TRBV6-1
CDR3 DNA: TGTGCCAGCAGCCCAAGGGCGGGAGGTGAGCAGTTCTTC
CDR3 protein: CASSPRAGGEQFF

clone size: NA
D gene: TRBD1
J gene: TRBJ1-4
V gene: TRBV25-1
CDR3 DNA: TGTGCCAGCAGTGAGGGGACAGGGATCGGCTTCGCTGAAAAACTGTTTTTT
CDR3 protein: CASSEGTGIGFAEKLFF

clone size: many
D gene: NA
J gene: TRBJ2-1
V gene: TRBV7-2
CDR3 DNA: TGTGCCAGCAGCTTAAGCCCCTCGGACGGCCCGGATGAGCAGTTCTTC
CDR3 protein: CASSLSPSDGPDEQFF

clone size: many
D gene: TRBD1
J gene: TRBJ1-1
V gene: TRBV12-3/TRBV12-4
CDR3 DNA: TGTGCCAGCCATGGACAGGGAGGGAGGACTGAAGCTTTCTTT
CDR3 protein: CASHGQGGRTEAFF

clone size: NA
D gene: NA
J gene: TRBJ1-3
V gene: TRBV5-6
CDR3 DNA: TGTGCCAGCAGCATCCGGGACATCTCTGGAAACACCATATATTTT
CDR3 protein: CASSIRDISGNTIYF

clone size: many
D gene: NA
J gene: TRBJ1-1
V gene: TRBV6-1
CDR3 DNA: TGTGCCAGCAGTATAGGGTTTACTGAAGCTTTCTTT
CDR3 protein: CASSIGFTEAFF

clone size: NA
D gene: NA
J gene: TRBJ1-3
V gene: TRBV6-1
CDR3 DNA: TGTGCCTGCTCGGGCTCTGGAAACACCATATATTTT
CDR3 protein: CACSGSGNTIYF

clone size: many
D gene: NA
J gene: TRBJ2-3
V gene: TRBV5-4
CDR3 DNA: TGTGCCAGCAGCCCCTGGGCCGTGTTGGATACGCAGTATTTT
CDR3 protein: CASSPWAVLDTQYF

clone size: many
D gene: NA
J gene: TRBJ2-7
V gene: TRBV27
CDR3 DNA: TGTGCCAGCAGTGCACACCTGACCTCCTACGAGCAGTACTTC
CDR3 protein: CASSAHLTSYEQYF

clone size: many
D gene: TRBD2
J gene: TRBJ2-3
V gene: TRBV12-3/TRBV12-4
CDR3 DNA: TGTGCCAGCAGACCTGGACTAGGGAGGACAGATACGCAGTATTTT
CDR3 protein: CASRPGLGRTDTQYF

clone size: NA
D gene: TRBD1
J gene: TRBJ2-2
V gene: TRBV4-1
CDR3 DNA: TGCGCCAGCAGAGAACAGGGGGCTGCCACCGGGGAGCTGTTTTTT
CDR3 protein: CASREQGAATGELFF

clone size: NA
D gene: NA
J gene: TRBJ2-7
V gene: TRBV2
CDR3 DNA: TGTGCCAGCAGTGATTTTGGGGAGGTCTACGAGCAGTACTTC
CDR3 protein: CASSDFGEVYEQYF

clone size: many
D gene: TRBD2
J gene: TRBJ2-3
V gene: TRBV28
CDR3 DNA: TGTGCCAGCAGGCCCCTGGGGGAAGCGGGAGTCGGCACAGATACGCAGTATTTT
CDR3 protein: CASRPLGEAGVGTDTQYF

clone size: NA
D gene: NA
J gene: TRBJ1-1
V gene: TRBV6-6
CDR3 DNA: TGTGCCAGCAGTTTCCAGCTAAAAGCTTTCTTT
CDR3 protein: CASSFQLKAFF

clone size: few
D gene: NA
J gene: TRBJ2-1
V gene: TRBV6-5
CDR3 DNA: TGTGCCAGCAGTTATTCGGATGAGGCCAATGAGCAGTTCTTC
CDR3 protein: CASSYSDEANEQFF

clone size: few
D gene: TRBD1
J gene: TRBJ2-6
V gene: TRBV9
CDR3 DNA: TGTGCCAGCAGGGACAGGGGCCAAGCCTCCTCTGGGGCCAACGTCCTGACTTTC
CDR3 protein: CASRDRGQASSGANVLTF

clone size: NA
D gene: NA
J gene: TRBJ2-3
V gene: TRBV5-1
CDR3 DNA: TGCGCCAGCAAAGTAGAACAGGGATCAGATACGCAGTATTTT
CDR3 protein: CASKVEQGSDTQYF